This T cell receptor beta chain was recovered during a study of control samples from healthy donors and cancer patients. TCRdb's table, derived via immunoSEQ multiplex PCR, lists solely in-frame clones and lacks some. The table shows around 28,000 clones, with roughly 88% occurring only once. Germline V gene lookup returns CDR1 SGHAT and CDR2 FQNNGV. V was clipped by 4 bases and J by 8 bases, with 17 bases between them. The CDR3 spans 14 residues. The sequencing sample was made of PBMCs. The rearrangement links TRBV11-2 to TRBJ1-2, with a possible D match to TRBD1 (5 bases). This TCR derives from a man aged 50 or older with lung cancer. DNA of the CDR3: TGTGCCAGCAGCTCAGGGATATCTAAGAGGGGCTACACCTTC. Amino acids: CASSSGISKRGYTF.